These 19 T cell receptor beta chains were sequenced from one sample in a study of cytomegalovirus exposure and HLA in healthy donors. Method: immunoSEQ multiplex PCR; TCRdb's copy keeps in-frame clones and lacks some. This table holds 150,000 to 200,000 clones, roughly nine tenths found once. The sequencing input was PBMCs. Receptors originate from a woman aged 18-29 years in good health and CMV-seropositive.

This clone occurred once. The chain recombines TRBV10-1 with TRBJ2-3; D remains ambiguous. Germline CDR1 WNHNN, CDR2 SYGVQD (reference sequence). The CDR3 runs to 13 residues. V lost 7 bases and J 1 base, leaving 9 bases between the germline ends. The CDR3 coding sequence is TGCGCCAGCACATCTCGGGGCACAGATACGCAGTATTTT. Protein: CASTSRGTDTQYF.

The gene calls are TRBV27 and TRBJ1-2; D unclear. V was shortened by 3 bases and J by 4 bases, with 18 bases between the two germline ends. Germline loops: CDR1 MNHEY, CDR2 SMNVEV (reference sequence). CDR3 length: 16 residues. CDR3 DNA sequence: TGTGCCAGCAGTTTCCTCGGTGCAGGTTTTGGCTATGGCTACACCTTC. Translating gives CASSFLGAGFGYGYTF.

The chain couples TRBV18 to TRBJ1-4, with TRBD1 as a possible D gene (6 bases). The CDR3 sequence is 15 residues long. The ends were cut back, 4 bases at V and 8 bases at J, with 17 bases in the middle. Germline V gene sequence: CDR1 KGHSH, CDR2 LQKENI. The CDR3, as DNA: TGTGCCAGCTCACTAGGTGGGGGCTCCGTCGAAAAACTGTTTTTT. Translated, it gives CASSLGGGSVEKLFF.

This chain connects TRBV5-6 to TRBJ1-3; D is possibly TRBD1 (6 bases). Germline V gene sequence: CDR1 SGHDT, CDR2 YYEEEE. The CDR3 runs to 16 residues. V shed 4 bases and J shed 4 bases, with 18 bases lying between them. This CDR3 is CASSRTPRTEGNTIYF. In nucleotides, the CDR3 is TGTGCCAGCAGCCGAACCCCCCGGACAGAAGGAAACACCATATATTTT.

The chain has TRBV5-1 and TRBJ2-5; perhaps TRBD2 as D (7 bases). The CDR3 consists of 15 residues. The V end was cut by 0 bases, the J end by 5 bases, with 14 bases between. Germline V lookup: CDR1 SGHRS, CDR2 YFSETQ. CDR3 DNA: TGCGCCAGCAGCTTGGCCTCTAAGGGGGGGGAGACCCAGTACTTC. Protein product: CASSLASKGGETQYF.

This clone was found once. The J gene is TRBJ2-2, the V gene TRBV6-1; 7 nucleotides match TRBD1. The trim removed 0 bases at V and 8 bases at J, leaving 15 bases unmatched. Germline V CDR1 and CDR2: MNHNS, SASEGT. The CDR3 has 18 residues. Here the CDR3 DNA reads TGTGCCAGCAGTGAAGCGGGATCGGGCCCAGGGGGAAGGGGGGAGCTGTTTTTT. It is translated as CASSEAGSGPGGRGELFF.

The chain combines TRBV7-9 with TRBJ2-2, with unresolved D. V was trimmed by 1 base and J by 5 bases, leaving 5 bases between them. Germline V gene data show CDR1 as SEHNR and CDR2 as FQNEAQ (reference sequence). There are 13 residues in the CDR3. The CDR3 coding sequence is TGTGCCAGCAGCTTAGTCCTAACCGGGGAGCTGTTTTTT. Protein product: CASSLVLTGELFF.

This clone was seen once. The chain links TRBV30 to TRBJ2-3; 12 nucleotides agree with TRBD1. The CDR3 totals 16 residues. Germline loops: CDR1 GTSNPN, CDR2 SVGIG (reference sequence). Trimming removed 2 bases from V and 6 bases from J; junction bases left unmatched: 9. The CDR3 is CAWSLGDRGRVDTQYF. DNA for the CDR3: TGTGCCTGGAGTCTGGGGGACAGGGGGCGCGTCGATACGCAGTATTTT.

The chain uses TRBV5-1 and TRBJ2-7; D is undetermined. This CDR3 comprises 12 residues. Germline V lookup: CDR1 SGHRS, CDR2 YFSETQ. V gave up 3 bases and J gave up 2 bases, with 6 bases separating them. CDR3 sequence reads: CASSSGAYEQYF. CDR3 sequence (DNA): TGCGCCAGCAGCTCGGGTGCCTACGAGCAGTACTTC. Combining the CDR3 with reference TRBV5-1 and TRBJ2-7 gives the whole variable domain KAGVTQTPRYLIKTRGQQVTLSCSPISGHRSVSWYQQTPGQGLQFLFEYFSETQRNKGNFPGRFSGRQFSNSRSEMNVSTLELGDSALYLCASSSGAYEQYFGPGTRLTVT.

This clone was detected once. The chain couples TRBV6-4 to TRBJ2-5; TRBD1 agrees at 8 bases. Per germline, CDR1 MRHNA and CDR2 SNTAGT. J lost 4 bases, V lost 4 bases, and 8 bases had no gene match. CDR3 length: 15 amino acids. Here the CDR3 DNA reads TGTGCCAGCAGTGTCGCGGACAGGGACCCAGAGACCCAGTACTTC. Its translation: CASSVADRDPETQYF.

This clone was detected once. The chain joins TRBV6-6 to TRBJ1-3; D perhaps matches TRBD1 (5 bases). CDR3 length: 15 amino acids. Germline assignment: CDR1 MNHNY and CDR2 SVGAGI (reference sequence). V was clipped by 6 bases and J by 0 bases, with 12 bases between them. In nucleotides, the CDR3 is TGTGCCAGCAGAACAGGTGACAGCTCTGGAAACACCATATATTTT. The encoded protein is CASRTGDSSGNTIYF.

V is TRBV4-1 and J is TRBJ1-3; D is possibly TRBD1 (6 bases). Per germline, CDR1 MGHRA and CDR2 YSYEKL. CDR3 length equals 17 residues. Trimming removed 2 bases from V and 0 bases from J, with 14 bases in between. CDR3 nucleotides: TGCGCCAGCAGCCAACCGACAGGACCGAGCTCTGGAAACACCATATATTTT. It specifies CASSQPTGPSSGNTIYF.

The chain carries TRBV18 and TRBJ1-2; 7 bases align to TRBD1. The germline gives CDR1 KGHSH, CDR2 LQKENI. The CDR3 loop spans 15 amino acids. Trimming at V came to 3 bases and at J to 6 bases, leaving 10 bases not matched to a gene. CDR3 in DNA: TGTGCCAGCTCACCGGACGGGACAGAACGCGATGGCTACACCTTC. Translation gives CASSPDGTERDGYTF.

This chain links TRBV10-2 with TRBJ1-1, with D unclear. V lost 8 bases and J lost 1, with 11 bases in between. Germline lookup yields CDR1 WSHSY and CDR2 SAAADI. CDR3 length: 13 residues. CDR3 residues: CASHLGGNTEAFF. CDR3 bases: TGCGCCAGCCACCTCGGCGGGAACACTGAAGCTTTCTTT.

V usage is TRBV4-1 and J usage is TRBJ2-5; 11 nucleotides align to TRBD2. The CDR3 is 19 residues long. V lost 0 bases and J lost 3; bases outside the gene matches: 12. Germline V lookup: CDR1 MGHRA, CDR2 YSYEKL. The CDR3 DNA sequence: TGCGCCAGCAGCCAAGAGAGCCTAGCGGGGGGACACTGGAAAGAGACCCAGTACTTC. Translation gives CASSQESLAGGHWKETQYF.

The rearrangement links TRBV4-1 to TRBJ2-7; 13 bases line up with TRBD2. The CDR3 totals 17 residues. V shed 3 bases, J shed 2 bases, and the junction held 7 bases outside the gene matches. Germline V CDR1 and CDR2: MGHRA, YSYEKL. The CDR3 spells CASSHGLAGVGAYEQYF. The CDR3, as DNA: TGCGCCAGCAGCCACGGACTAGCGGGAGTGGGTGCCTACGAGCAGTACTTC.

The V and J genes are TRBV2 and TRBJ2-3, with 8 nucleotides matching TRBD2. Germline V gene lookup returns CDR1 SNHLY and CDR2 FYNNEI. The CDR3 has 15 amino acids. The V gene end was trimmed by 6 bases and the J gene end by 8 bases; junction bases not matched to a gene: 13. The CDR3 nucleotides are TGTGCCAGCAGACCCGTAGCGGGAAAGAGTCCTACGCAGTATTTT. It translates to CASRPVAGKSPTQYF.

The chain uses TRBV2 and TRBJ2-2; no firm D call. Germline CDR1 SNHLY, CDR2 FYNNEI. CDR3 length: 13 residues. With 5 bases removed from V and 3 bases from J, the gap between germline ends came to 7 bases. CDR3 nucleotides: TGTGCCAGCAGTCCCCCCTACACCGGGGAGCTGTTTTTT. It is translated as CASSPPYTGELFF.

The CDR3, as DNA: TGTGCCACCCCGTTAGGGACAGGGAAGGCCGGGGAGCTGTTTTTT. This sequence encodes CATPLGTGKAGELFF. The chain has TRBV2 and TRBJ2-2, with TRBD1 matching 9 bases. Trimming removed 10 bases from V and 6 bases from J; junction bases left unmatched: 12. Germline CDR1 is SNHLY and CDR2 is FYNNEI. This CDR3 comprises 15 residues.